The rows below give T cell receptor beta chains drawn from one sample of a study of blood T cell repertoires in COVID-19. TCRdb keeps only in-frame clones here, not all; method: immunoSEQ multiplex PCR. The table lists fewer than 120,000 clones, 72% of them singletons. The sequenced material came from peripheral blood. The receptors here all came from a woman between 55 and 75 years old with acute or convalescent COVID-19. CDR3s include the opening cysteine and the closing phenylalanine or tryptophan. D genes are given only for firm matches. Clone sizes are given selectively: once, few, many, or a class where the clone is expanded.

.,TRBV7-2,.,15,TRBJ1-1,CASSLDGPRNTEAFF,TGTGCCAGCAGCTTAGATGGCCCCCGGAACACTGAAGCTTTCTTT
.,TRBV6-2/TRBV6-3,.,16,TRBJ1-1,CASSYAFSAMNTEAFF,TGTGCCAGCAGTTACGCCTTTTCAGCGATGAACACTGAAGCTTTCTTT
.,TRBV3-1/TRBV3-2,TRBD1,16,TRBJ2-3,CASSQGWTGGADTQYF,TGTGCCAGCAGCCAAGGCTGGACAGGGGGTGCAGATACGCAGTATTTT
.,TRBV13,TRBD2,16,TRBJ2-1,CASSPGRGEGYNEQFF,TGTGCCAGCAGCCCGGGACGGGGGGAAGGTTACAATGAGCAGTTCTTC
.,TRBV7-2,.,16,TRBJ2-3,CASSAGPGMITDTQYF,TGTGCCAGCAGCGCGGGACCAGGAATGATCACAGATACGCAGTATTTT
.,TRBV5-1,.,11,TRBJ1-1,CASSPSPEAFF,TGCGCCAGCAGCCCGAGTCCTGAAGCTTTCTTT
.,TRBV7-2,.,16,TRBJ2-3,CASSLFGGALADTQYF,TGTGCCAGCAGCTTATTTGGGGGCGCATTGGCAGATACGCAGTATTTT
.,TRBV5-1,TRBD1,14,TRBJ1-1,CASSFRDRSSEAFF,TGCGCCAGCAGTTTCCGGGACAGGTCGAGTGAAGCTTTCTTT
.,TRBV28,TRBD1,19,TRBJ2-7,CASSHWAGQGPSMPYEQYF,TGTGCCAGCAGTCACTGGGCGGGACAGGGGCCCTCGATGCCTTACGAGCAGTACTTC
once,TRBV3-1/TRBV3-2,TRBD1,14,TRBJ1-2,CASSQVEGAQGYTF,TGTGCCAGCAGCCAAGTGGAGGGGGCGCAAGGCTACACCTTC
.,TRBV24-1,.,13,TRBJ1-1,CATSDGGIAEAFF,TGTGCCACCAGTGATGGGGGGATCGCGGAAGCTTTCTTT
.,TRBV3-1/TRBV3-2,.,15,TRBJ2-7,CASSPTVGQNYEQYF,TGTGCCAGCAGCCCTACGGTGGGGCAGAACTACGAGCAGTACTTC
.,TRBV19,.,18,TRBJ1-1,CASIKGQGSLTANTEAFF,TGTGCCAGTATAAAAGGGCAGGGCTCTCTGACCGCGAACACTGAAGCTTTCTTT
few,TRBV30,.,11,TRBJ1-3,CAWSAGNTIYF,TGTGCCTGGAGTGCAGGAAACACCATATATTTT
.,TRBV19,TRBD2,15,TRBJ2-7,CASRVTGTRVYEQYF,TGTGCCAGCCGTGTCACCGGGACTAGAGTTTACGAGCAGTACTTC
.,TRBV7-9,.,15,TRBJ1-4,CASSSVSATNEKLFF,TGTGCCAGCAGCTCCGTATCGGCAACTAATGAAAAACTGTTTTTT
once,TRBV18,.,14,TRBJ1-5,CASSPAGSNQPQHF,TGTGCCAGCTCACCCGCGGGGAGCAATCAGCCCCAGCATTTT
.,TRBV19,.,13,TRBJ1-4,CATMDGGNEKLFF,TGTGCCACCATGGACGGAGGGAATGAAAAACTGTTTTTT
few,TRBV5-1,.,12,TRBJ1-1,CASSRGYTEAFF,TGCGCCAGCAGCCGGGGATATACTGAAGCTTTCTTT
few,TRBV30,.,14,TRBJ2-2,CAWRLLGATGELFF,TGTGCCTGGAGGCTTCTGGGGGCCACCGGGGAGCTGTTTTTT
.,TRBV6-5,.,15,TRBJ1-2,CASTVPSGTRHGYTF,TGTGCCAGCACCGTCCCTTCCGGGACAAGGCATGGCTACACCTTC
.,TRBV6-6,TRBD2,13,TRBJ2-5,CASRGTSRETQYF,TGTGCCAGCAGGGGGACTAGCCGTGAGACCCAGTACTTC
.,TRBV3-1/TRBV3-2,TRBD1,14,TRBJ2-5,CASSQAAGGETQYF,TGTGCCAGCAGCCAAGCGGCAGGGGGCGAGACCCAGTACTTC
.,TRBV7-9,.,17,TRBJ2-5,CASSLATHRVFQETQYF,TGTGCCAGCAGCTTAGCGACCCACAGGGTCTTCCAAGAGACCCAGTACTTC
.,TRBV10-2,TRBD1,15,TRBJ2-1,CASSAGTGGYNEQFF,TGCGCCAGCAGCGCCGGGACAGGGGGGTACAATGAGCAGTTCTTC
.,TRBV27,.,13,TRBJ1-5,CASSPISGQPQHF,TGTGCCAGCAGTCCAATCTCCGGTCAGCCCCAGCATTTT
many,TRBV15,TRBD1,14,TRBJ1-2,CATSRGPGGYGYTF,TGTGCCACCAGCAGAGGGCCAGGGGGTTATGGCTACACCTTC
.,TRBV7-9,.,15,TRBJ1-5,CASSFAGQGIQPQHF,TGTGCCAGCAGCTTCGCCGGGCAGGGTATTCAGCCCCAGCATTTT
few,TRBV5-4,.,14,TRBJ1-2,CASRNTDSYYGYTF,TGTGCCAGCAGAAATACTGACAGCTACTATGGCTACACCTTC
.,TRBV7-9,.,12,TRBJ1-1,CASSLDLTEAFF,TGTGCCAGCAGCTTAGATCTCACTGAAGCTTTCTTT
.,TRBV6-2/TRBV6-3,.,13,TRBJ1-1,CASSFRRNTEAFF,TGTGCCAGCAGTTTTAGGAGGAACACTGAAGCTTTCTTT
.,TRBV30,TRBD1,13,TRBJ1-2,CAWRPTGGYGYTF,TGTGCCTGGAGGCCGACAGGGGGTTATGGCTACACCTTC
.,TRBV10-3,TRBD1,14,TRBJ2-3,CAIRDLQGADTQYF,TGTGCCATCAGGGACTTGCAGGGGGCAGATACGCAGTATTTT
.,TRBV10-3,.,14,TRBJ2-1,CASQDGDSYNEQFF,TGTGCCAGCCAAGACGGAGACTCCTACAATGAGCAGTTCTTC
.,TRBV5-5,.,14,TRBJ1-2,CASSLGQGNYGYTF,TGTGCCAGCAGCTTGGGGCAGGGCAACTATGGCTACACCTTC
.,TRBV3-1/TRBV3-2,.,14,TRBJ2-3,CASSQSLAPDTQYF,TGTGCCAGCAGCCAAAGTCTAGCGCCAGATACGCAGTATTTT
.,TRBV2,.,15,TRBJ2-2,CASSPSLRGTGELFF,TGTGCCAGCAGTCCCTCACTCAGGGGAACCGGGGAGCTGTTTTTT
.,TRBV5-4,.,17,TRBJ2-3,CASSYLLRTLITDTQYF,TGTGCCAGCAGCTACCTCTTACGGACTTTAATAACAGATACGCAGTATTTT
.,TRBV6-5,TRBD2,15,TRBJ2-1,CASSPGGAGRDEQFF,TGTGCCAGCAGCCCCGGGGGAGCGGGGCGCGATGAGCAGTTCTTC
.,TRBV7-2,.,17,TRBJ2-3,CASSLGRGGQSTDTQYF,TGTGCCAGCAGCTTAGGGCGTGGCGGCCAGAGCACAGATACGCAGTATTTT
.,TRBV6-5,.,15,TRBJ2-6,CASSYANSGANVLTF,TGTGCCAGCAGTTACGCGAACTCTGGGGCCAACGTCCTGACTTTC
.,TRBV11-2,.,13,TRBJ1-2,CASSLQGLFGYTF,TGTGCCAGCAGCCTTCAGGGTTTGTTTGGCTACACCTTC
once,TRBV6-5,.,12,TRBJ1-1,CATKRGNTEAFF,TGTGCCACCAAAAGGGGAAACACTGAAGCTTTCTTT
.,TRBV29-1,.,12,TRBJ1-1,CSVERQNTEAFF,TGCAGCGTTGAACGACAGAACACTGAAGCTTTCTTT
.,TRBV5-4,TRBD1,16,TRBJ2-2,CASSAPDRTNTGELFF,TGTGCCAGCAGCGCACCGGACAGGACGAACACCGGGGAGCTGTTTTTT
few,TRBV10-3,.,18,TRBJ1-1,CAISESRLRGAGNPEAFF,TGTGCCATCAGTGAGTCGCGGCTCAGGGGAGCGGGGAACCCTGAAGCTTTCTTT